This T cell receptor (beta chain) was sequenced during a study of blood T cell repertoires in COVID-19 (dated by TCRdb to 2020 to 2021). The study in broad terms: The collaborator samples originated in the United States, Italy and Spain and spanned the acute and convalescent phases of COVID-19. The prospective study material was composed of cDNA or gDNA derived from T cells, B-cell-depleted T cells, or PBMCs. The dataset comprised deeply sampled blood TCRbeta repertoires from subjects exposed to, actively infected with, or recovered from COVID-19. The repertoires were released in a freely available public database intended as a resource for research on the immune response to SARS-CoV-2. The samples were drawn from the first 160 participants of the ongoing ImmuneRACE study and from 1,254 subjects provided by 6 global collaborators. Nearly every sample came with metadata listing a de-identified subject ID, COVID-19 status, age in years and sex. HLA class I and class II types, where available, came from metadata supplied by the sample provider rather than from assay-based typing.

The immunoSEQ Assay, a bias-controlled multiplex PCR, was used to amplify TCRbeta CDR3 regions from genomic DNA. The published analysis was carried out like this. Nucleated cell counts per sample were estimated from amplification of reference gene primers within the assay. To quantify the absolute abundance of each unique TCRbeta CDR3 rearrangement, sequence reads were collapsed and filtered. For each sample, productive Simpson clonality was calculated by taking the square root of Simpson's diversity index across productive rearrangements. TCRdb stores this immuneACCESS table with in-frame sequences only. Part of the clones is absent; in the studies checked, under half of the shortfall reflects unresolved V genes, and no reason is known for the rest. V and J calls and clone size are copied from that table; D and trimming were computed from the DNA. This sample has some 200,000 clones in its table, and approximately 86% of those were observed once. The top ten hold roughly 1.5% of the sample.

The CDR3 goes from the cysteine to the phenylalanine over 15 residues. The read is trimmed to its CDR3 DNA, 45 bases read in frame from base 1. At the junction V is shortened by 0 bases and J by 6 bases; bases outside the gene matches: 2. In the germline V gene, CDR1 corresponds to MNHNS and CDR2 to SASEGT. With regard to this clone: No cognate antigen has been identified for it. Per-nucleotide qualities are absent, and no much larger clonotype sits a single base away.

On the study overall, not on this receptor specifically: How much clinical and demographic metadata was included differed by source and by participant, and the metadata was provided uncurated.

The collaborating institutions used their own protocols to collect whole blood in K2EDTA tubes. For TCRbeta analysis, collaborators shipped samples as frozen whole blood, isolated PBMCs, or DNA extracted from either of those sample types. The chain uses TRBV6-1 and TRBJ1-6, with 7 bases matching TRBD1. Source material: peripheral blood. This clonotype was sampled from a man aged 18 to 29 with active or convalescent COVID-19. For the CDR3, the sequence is CASSEAAGGNSPLHF. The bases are TGTGCCAGCAGTGAAGCGGCAGGGGGTAATTCACCCCTCCACTTT.